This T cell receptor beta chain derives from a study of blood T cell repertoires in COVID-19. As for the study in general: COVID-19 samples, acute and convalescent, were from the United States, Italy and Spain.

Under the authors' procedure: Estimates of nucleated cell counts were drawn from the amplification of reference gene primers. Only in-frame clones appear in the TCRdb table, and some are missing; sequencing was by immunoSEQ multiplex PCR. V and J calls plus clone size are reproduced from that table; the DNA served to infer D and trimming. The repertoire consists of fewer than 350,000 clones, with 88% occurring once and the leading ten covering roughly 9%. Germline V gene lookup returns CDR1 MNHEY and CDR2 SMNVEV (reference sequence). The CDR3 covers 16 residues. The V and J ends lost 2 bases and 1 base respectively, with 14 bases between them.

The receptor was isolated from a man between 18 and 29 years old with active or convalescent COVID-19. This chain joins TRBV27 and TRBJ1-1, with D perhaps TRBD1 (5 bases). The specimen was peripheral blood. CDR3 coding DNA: TGTGCCAGCAGTTTAAAACGCCATGGGGCGAACACTGAAGCTTTCTTT. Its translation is CASSLKRHGANTEAFF.